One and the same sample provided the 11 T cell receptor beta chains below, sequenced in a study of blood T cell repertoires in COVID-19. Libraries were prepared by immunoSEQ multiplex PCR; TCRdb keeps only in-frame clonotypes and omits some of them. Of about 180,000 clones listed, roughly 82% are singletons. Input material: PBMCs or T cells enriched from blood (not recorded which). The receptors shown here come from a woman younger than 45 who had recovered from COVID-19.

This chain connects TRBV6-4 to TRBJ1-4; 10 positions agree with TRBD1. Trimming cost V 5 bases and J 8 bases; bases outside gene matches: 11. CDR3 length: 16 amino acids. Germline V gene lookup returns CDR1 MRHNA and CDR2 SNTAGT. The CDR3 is CASSLRAGTGAEKLFF. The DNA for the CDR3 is TGTGCCAGCAGTTTAAGAGCCGGGACAGGGGCCGAAAAACTGTTTTTT.

The CDR3 protein is CASSPGVTNTQYF. CDR3 DNA sequence: TGTGCCAGCAGCCCCGGTGTCACGAATACGCAGTATTTT. This chain uses TRBV7-8 with TRBJ2-3, with unresolved D. Germline CDR1 reads SGHVS; CDR2 reads FQNEAQ. The CDR3 has 13 amino acids. Trimming left V 5 bases short and J 7 bases short, with 13 bases between.

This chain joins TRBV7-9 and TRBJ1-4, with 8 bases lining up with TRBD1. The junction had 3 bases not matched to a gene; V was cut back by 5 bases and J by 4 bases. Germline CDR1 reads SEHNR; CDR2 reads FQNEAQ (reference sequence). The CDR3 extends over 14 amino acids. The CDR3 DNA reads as TGTGCCAGCAGCAAACAGGGGGTTAATGAAAAACTGTTTTTT. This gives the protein CASSKQGVNEKLFF. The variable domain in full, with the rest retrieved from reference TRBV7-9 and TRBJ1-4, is DTGVSQNPRHKITKRGQNVTFRCDPISEHNRLYWYRQTLGQGPEFLTYFQNEAQLEKSRLLSDRFSAERPKGSFSTLEIQRTEQGDSAMYLCASSKQGVNEKLFFGSGTQLSVL.

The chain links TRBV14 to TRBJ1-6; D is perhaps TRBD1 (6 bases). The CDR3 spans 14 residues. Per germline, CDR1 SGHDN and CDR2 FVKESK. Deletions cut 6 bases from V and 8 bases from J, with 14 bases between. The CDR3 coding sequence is TGTGCCAGCAGTCAGGACAGCTTAGATTCACCCCTCCACTTT. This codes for CASSQDSLDSPLHF.

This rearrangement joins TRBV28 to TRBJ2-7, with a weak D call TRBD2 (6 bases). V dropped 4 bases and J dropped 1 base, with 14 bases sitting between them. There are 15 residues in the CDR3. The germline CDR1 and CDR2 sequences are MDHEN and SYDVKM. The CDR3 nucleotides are TGTGCCAGCAGTTCTTGGGACTTAGCTTCCTACGAGCAGTACTTC. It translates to CASSSWDLASYEQYF. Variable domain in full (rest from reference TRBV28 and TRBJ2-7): DVKVTQSSRYLVKRTGEKVFLECVQDMDHENMFWYRQDPGLGLRLIYFSYDVKMKEKGDIPEGYSVSREKKERFSLILESASTNQTSMYLCASSSWDLASYEQYFGPGTRLTVT.

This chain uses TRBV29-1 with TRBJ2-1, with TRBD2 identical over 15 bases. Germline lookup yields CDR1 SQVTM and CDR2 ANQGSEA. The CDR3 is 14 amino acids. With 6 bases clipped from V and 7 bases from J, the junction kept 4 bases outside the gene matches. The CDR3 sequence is CSVAGLAGGNEQFF. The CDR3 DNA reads TGCAGCGTGGCTGGACTAGCGGGGGGGAATGAGCAGTTCTTC.

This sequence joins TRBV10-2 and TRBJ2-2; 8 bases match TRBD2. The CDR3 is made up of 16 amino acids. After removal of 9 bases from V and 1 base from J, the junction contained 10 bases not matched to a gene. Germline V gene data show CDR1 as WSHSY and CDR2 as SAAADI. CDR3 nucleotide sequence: TGCGCCAGTATAAAAACCGGGACTAGGAACACCGGGGAGCTGTTTTTT. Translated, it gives CASIKTGTRNTGELFF.

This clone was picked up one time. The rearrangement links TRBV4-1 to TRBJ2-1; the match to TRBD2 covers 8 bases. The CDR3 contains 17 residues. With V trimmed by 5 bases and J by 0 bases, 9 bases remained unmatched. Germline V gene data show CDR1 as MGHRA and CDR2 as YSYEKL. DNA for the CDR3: TGCGCCAGCAGCGCCCGGAGTAGCGGGATCTCCTACAATGAGCAGTTCTTC. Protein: CASSARSSGISYNEQFF.

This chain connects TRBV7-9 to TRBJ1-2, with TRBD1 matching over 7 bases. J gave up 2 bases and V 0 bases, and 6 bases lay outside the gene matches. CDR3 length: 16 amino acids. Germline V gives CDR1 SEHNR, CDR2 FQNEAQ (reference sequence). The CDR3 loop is CASSLARDSFNYGYTF. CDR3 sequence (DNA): TGTGCCAGCAGCTTAGCCCGGGACAGTTTCAACTATGGCTACACCTTC.

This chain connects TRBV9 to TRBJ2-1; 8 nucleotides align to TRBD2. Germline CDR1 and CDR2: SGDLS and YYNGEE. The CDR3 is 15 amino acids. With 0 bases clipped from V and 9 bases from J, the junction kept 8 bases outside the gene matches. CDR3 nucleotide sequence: TGTGCCAGCAGCGTAGAAGCGGGAGTAATGGCTGAGCAGTTCTTC. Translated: CASSVEAGVMAEQFF.

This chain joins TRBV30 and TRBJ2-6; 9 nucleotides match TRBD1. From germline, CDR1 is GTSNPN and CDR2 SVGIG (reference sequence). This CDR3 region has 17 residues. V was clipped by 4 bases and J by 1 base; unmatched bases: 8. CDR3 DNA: TGTGCCTGGACCCAACCGGGACAGGGATCTGGGGCCAACGTCCTGACTTTC. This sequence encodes CAWTQPGQGSGANVLTF. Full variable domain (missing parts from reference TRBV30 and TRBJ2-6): SQTIHQWPATLVQPVGSPLSLECTVEGTSNPNLYWYRQAAGRGLQLLFYSVGIGQISSEVPQNLSASRPQDRQFILSSKKLLLSDSGFYLCAWTQPGQGSGANVLTFGAGSRLTVL.